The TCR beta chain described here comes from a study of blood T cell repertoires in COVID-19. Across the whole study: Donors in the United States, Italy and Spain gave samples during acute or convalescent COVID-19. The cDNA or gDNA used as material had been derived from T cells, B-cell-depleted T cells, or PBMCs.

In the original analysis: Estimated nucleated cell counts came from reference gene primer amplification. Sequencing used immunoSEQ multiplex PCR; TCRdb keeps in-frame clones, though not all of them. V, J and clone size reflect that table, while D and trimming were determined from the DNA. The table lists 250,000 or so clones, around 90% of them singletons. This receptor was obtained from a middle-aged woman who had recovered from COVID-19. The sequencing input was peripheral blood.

The CDR3 DNA is TGTGCCAGTAGTATGGCGGACGCCAGGGGGTACGGCGAGCAGTACTTC. It is translated as CASSMADARGYGEQYF. V and J are TRBV19 and TRBJ2-7; 7 bases match TRBD1. CDR1 is LNHDA, CDR2 SQIVND, per germline (reference sequence). The CDR3 is made up of 16 amino acids. The V gene end was trimmed by 3 bases and the J gene end by 6 bases; junction bases not matched to a gene: 14.